In its sample, the clone carrying this TCR beta chain was seen many times. Its target is unknown. This sample is drawn from a study of glioma-infiltrating T cells. TCR alpha and beta CDR3 regions were amplified from RNA using iRepertoire nested multiplex PCR. One-step reverse transcription and amplification started from approximately 100-400 ng of tissue mRNA or PBMC total RNA. TCRdb recomputed calls from the multiplex PCR reads with MiXCR, one row per CDR3 protein. The data hold approximately 120,000 distinct CDR3 sequences, with roughly 25% observed a single time. V lost 9 bases, J lost 0 bases, and 9 bases lay in between. Germline CDR1 MNHNS, CDR2 SASEGT. The CDR3 totals 12 residues. Whole-study results and caveats: Tissue-blood divergence was below expectation in non-neoplastic patients, above in gliomas. CDR3 overlap between tissue and blood was very small.

This chain links TRBV6-1 with TRBJ2-7; D is unclear. The clonotype was recovered from a human donor with low-grade glioma or glioblastoma, undergoing nonglioma brain surgery, or in good health (not recorded which). The sequenced sample was glioma tissue, nonneoplastic brain tissue, or PBMCs (not recorded which). CDR3 loop: CASRVHSYEQYF. In DNA, the CDR3 is TGTGCCAGTCGGGTCCACTCCTACGAGCAGTACTTC.